The rows below give T cell receptor beta chains drawn from one sample of a study of CD8+ T cells in alopecia areata. Data came from immunoSEQ multiplex PCR; TCRdb stores just in-frame clones and leaves some out. Counted here are some 180,000 clones, over 55% occurring once; the ten biggest clones make up over 1.5%. Sequencing used CD4+ T cells sorted from blood, obtained at week 0. These TCRs come from a human donor with alopecia areata. Both conserved end residues are part of each CDR3.

J: TRBJ1-1; V: TRBV29-1; CDR3: CSVEEGRPVEAFF
J: TRBJ1-2; V: TRBV29-1; CDR3: CSGGTGFDRGYTF
J: TRBJ2-5; V: TRBV2; CDR3: CASSDGLLAGGKETQYF
J: TRBJ2-7; V: TRBV5-1; CDR3: CASSLTGGDSYEQYF
J: TRBJ2-2; V: TRBV9; CDR3: CASSVARNTGELFF
J: TRBJ2-7; V: TRBV30; CDR3: CAWSQQGMEQYF
J: TRBJ2-2; V: TRBV30; CDR3: CAWIPGGQLTGELFF
J: TRBJ2-3; V: TRBV11-2; CDR3: CASSLVGGADTQYF
J: TRBJ1-5; V: TRBV30; CDR3: CAWSVRALRDQPQHF
J: TRBJ2-3; V: TRBV2; CDR3: CASSKTSGEYTDTQYF
J: TRBJ1-2; V: TRBV6-5; CDR3: CASSYGQGAGGYTF
J: TRBJ2-5; V: TRBV4-1; CDR3: CASSRTLGETQYF
J: TRBJ1-1; V: TRBV4-3; CDR3: CASSHETGVWTEAFF
J: TRBJ2-7; V: TRBV30; CDR3: CAAISGSSYEQYF
J: TRBJ2-2; V: TRBV19; CDR3: CASSISAGELFF
J: TRBJ1-2; V: TRBV29-1; CDR3: CSVGVGEGGYTF
J: TRBJ1-2; V: TRBV30; CDR3: CAWNRASYGYTF
J: TRBJ2-1; V: TRBV15; CDR3: CATSRDWSEQFF
J: TRBJ2-7; V: TRBV29-1; CDR3: CSVGQGVSYEQYF
J: TRBJ2-3; V: TRBV7-9; CDR3: CASSLATLRGADTQYF
J: TRBJ2-1; V: TRBV29-1; CDR3: CSVEVGGAGQMQFF
J: TRBJ1-6; V: TRBV6-5; CDR3: CASSDRLNSPLHF
J: TRBJ1-6; V: TRBV9; CDR3: CASSEQGYNSPLHF
J: TRBJ2-7; V: TRBV6-1; CDR3: CAASPGTGPSLF
J: TRBJ2-5; V: TRBV29-1; CDR3: CSVEDSGLVDSETQYF
J: TRBJ1-2; V: TRBV30; CDR3: CAWSVLGGSGYTF
J: TRBJ1-2; V: TRBV30; CDR3: CAWALLRGSGYGYTF
J: TRBJ2-1; V: TRBV5-4; CDR3: CASNLHSTTYNEQFF
J: TRBJ2-7; V: TRBV6-5; CDR3: CASRGLAGSSYEQYF
J: TRBJ2-3; V: TRBV4-1; CDR3: CASSQDPPRQGGGTDTQYF
J: TRBJ1-2; V: TRBV18; CDR3: CASSPGDNYGYTF
J: TRBJ2-7; V: TRBV7-2; CDR3: CASSPLVLSYEQYF
J: TRBJ1-6; V: TRBV25-1; CDR3: CASSDGQGRSPLHF
J: TRBJ1-6; V: TRBV19; CDR3: CASSRTGGSPLHF
J: TRBJ1-4; V: TRBV29-1; CDR3: CSVEDARNNEKLFF
J: TRBJ1-1; V: TRBV18; CDR3: CASSTGPNTEAFF
J: TRBJ1-2; V: TRBV15; CDR3: CATSRVERQGSHGYTF
J: TRBJ1-2; V: TRBV25-1; CDR3: CASSETPDRDYGYTF
J: TRBJ1-1; V: TRBV29-1; CDR3: CSVVPLGQGTEAFF
J: TRBJ2-5; V: TRBV30; CDR3: CAWAPGMRETQYF
J: TRBJ1-1; V: TRBV29-1; CDR3: CSVQRDSGNTEAFF
J: TRBJ1-2; V: TRBV11-2; CDR3: CASSPRDRDYGYTF
J: TRBJ2-7; V: TRBV28; CDR3: CASSFWGEQYF
J: TRBJ1-3; V: TRBV30; CDR3: CAWSSVAGSTGNTIYF
J: TRBJ2-7; V: TRBV29-1; CDR3: CSVETLYEQYF
J: TRBJ2-7; V: TRBV11-3; CDR3: CASSLFGEAYEQYF
J: TRBJ1-2; V: TRBV30; CDR3: CAWLKTGGSGYTF
J: TRBJ1-2; V: TRBV18; CDR3: CASSPQKINYGYTF
J: TRBJ2-5; V: TRBV30; CDR3: CAWSVLGRPFDF
J: TRBJ1-5; V: TRBV5-1; CDR3: CASRAGTGINQPQHF
J: TRBJ2-3; V: TRBV5-4; CDR3: CASSLRQAQEAQYF
J: TRBJ2-3; V: TRBV27; CDR3: CASSLSNSTQYF
J: TRBJ1-1; V: TRBV2; CDR3: CATRQGLNTEAFF
J: TRBJ2-1; V: TRBV6-6; CDR3: CASSYGPGEQFF
J: TRBJ2-7; V: TRBV29-1; CDR3: CSTLGQFFEQYF
J: TRBJ1-2; V: TRBV30; CDR3: CAWSGPGGTSGTNYGYTF
J: TRBJ1-1; V: TRBV5-1; CDR3: CASSRQTMNTEAFF
J: TRBJ2-5; V: TRBV15; CDR3: CATSRGPQETQYF
J: TRBJ1-6; V: TRBV27; CDR3: CASRIQGLNSPLHF
J: TRBJ1-1; V: TRBV29-1; CDR3: CSVHRDIYTEAFF